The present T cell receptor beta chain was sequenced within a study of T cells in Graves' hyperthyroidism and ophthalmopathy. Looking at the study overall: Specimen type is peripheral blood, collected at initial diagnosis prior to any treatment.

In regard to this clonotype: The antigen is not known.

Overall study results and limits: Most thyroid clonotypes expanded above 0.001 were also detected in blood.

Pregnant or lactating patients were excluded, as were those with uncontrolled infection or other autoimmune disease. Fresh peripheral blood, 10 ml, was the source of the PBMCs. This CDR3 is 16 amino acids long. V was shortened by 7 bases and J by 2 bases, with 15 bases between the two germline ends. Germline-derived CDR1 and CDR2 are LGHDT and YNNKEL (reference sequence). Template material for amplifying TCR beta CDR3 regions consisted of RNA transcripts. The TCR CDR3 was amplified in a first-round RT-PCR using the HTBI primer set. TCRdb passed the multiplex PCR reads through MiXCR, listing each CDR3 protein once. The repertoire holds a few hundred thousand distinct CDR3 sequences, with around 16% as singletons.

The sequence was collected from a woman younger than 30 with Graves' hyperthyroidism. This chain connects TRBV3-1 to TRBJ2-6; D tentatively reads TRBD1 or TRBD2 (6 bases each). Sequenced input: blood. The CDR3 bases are TGTGCCAGCAAGCTACAGGGAGGCGCTGGGGCCAACGTCCTGACTTTC. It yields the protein CASKLQGGAGANVLTF.